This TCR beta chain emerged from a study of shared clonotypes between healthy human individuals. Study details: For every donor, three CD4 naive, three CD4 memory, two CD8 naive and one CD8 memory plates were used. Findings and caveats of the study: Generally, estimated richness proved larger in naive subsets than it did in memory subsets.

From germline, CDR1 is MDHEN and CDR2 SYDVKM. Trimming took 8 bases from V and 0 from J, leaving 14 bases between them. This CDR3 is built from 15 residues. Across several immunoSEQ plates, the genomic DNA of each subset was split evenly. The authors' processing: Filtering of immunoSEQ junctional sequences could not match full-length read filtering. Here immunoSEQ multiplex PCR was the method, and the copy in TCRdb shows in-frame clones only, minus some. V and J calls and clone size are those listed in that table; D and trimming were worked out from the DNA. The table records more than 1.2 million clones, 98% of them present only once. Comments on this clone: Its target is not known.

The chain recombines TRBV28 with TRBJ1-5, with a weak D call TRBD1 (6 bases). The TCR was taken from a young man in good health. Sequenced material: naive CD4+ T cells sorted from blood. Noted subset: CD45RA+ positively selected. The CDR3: CASFGGQLSNQPQHF. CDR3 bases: TGTGCCAGCTTCGGGGGCCAGCTTAGCAATCAGCCCCAGCATTTT.